The 28 T cell receptor beta chains below come from one sample, sequenced in a study of T-cell reconstitution after alpha-beta-depleted transplantation in children. Unique molecular identifiers were incorporated when the TCRbeta library was constructed. MiXCR was run by TCRdb on the PCR reads, yielding one entry per CDR3 protein. The top ten clones hold 2% to 2.5% of a sample with around 530,000 distinct CDR3 sequences, less than 35% of them seen once. The sample consisted of PBMCs from the stem cell graft donor, taken from the stem cell graft. All receptors derive from a human donor who donated a stem cell graft to a child with aplastic anemia.

The table lists this clonotype with a few counts. The chain links TRBV10-2 to TRBJ2-1; 12 nucleotides align to TRBD1. Germline trimming cut 8 bases from V and 5 bases from J; bases unmatched to any gene: 4. CDR3 length: 14 residues. In germline, CDR1 is WSHSY, CDR2 SAAADI. The CDR3 DNA is TGCGCCAGCGGGGGGGACAGGGGGCACAATGAGCAGTTCTTC. Translating it yields CASGGDRGHNEQFF.

The chain combines TRBV5-4 with TRBJ2-7; maybe TRBD2 (6 bases). This CDR3 has 15 residues. V was trimmed by 1 base and J by 0 bases, leaving 11 bases between them. Germline V CDR1 and CDR2: SGHNT, YYREEE (reference sequence). The CDR3 reads CASSLSWGDSYEQYF. The CDR3 region has the DNA TGTGCCAGCAGCTTGTCCTGGGGGGACTCCTACGAGCAGTACTTC. Supplemented by reference TRBV5-4 and TRBJ2-7, the full variable domain reads ETGVTQSPTHLIKTRGQQVTLRCSSQSGHNTVSWYQQALGQGPQFIFQYYREEENGRGNFPPRFSGLQFPNYSSELNVNALELDDSALYLCASSLSWGDSYEQYFGPGTRLTVT.

The chain is built from TRBV29-1 and TRBJ1-2; TRBD1 agrees at 9 bases. Unmatched junction bases numbered 9, after V lost 6 bases and J lost 4 bases. From germline, CDR1 is SQVTM and CDR2 ANQGSEA. This CDR3 comprises 14 residues. This chain's CDR3 is CSVSGQGYGYGYTF. In DNA form, the CDR3 reads TGCAGCGTCTCTGGACAGGGGTATGGCTATGGCTACACCTTC.

CDR3 nucleotide sequence: TGTGCCAGCAGTTTATCTGGGGGCGCTAACTATGGCTACACCTTC. This gives the protein CASSLSGGANYGYTF. This chain uses TRBV27 with TRBJ1-2; a possible D gene is TRBD1 (6 bases). V gave up 0 bases and J gave up 0 bases, with 8 bases separating them. The CDR3 is 15 residues long. CDR1 is MNHEY and CDR2 is SMNVEV in the germline V gene (reference sequence).

This clonotype was seen a few times. The rearrangement uses TRBV20-1 and TRBJ1-5; a weak D match, TRBD1 (6 bases). The CDR3 contains 12 residues. The germline gives CDR1 DFQATT, CDR2 SNEGSKA (reference sequence). Trimming pared 4 bases from V and 4 bases from J, leaving 8 bases between. The CDR3 loop is CSATTGNQPQHF. DNA for the CDR3: TGCAGTGCTACAACAGGGAATCAGCCCCAGCATTTT.

The V gene is TRBV10-2, the J gene TRBJ2-7; 9 positions match TRBD2. The CDR3 totals 16 residues. CDR1 is WSHSY and CDR2 is SAAADI in the germline V gene. Trimming cost V 6 bases and J 4 bases; bases outside gene matches: 13. CDR3 in amino acids: CASSNLMGLAEYEQYV. The CDR3 DNA sequence: TGCGCCAGCAGCAATCTAATGGGACTAGCTGAATACGAGCAGTACGTC.

This clonotype showed up just a few times. The chain has TRBV29-1 and TRBJ2-1; 9 nucleotides match TRBD2. Looked up from germline, CDR1 is SQVTM and CDR2 is ANQGSEA. V shed 6 bases and J 0 bases; nucleotides not matched to a gene: 9. This CDR3 has 16 amino acids. CDR3 residues: CSVELAGVSSYNEQFF. CDR3 DNA sequence: TGCAGCGTCGAATTAGCGGGGGTGAGCTCCTACAATGAGCAGTTCTTC.

The V and J genes are TRBV20-1 and TRBJ1-2, with TRBD1 as a possible D gene (5 bases). The germline gives CDR1 DFQATT, CDR2 SNEGSKA (reference sequence). The CDR3 has 14 residues. Deletions cut 3 bases from V and 5 bases from J, with 16 bases between. The CDR3 protein is CSASTRRGGYGYTF. As DNA, the CDR3 is TGCAGTGCTAGTACGCGGCGGGGGGGGTATGGCTACACCTTC.

The V gene is TRBV7-8, the J gene TRBJ2-2; no reliable D call. The CDR3 runs to 19 residues. In germline, CDR1 is SGHVS, CDR2 FQNEAQ. Trimming stripped 5 bases from V and 1 base from J, with 23 bases between. CDR3 in DNA: TGTGCCAGCAGCCCCGGCTTGGTTGGGGAATGGAGGAACACCGGGGAGCTGTTTTTT. Translating gives CASSPGLVGEWRNTGELFF.

The J gene is TRBJ2-2, the V gene TRBV29-1; 11 bases are shared with TRBD2. V dropped 6 bases and J dropped 5; count of bases not matched to a gene: 5. CDR1 SQVTM and CDR2 ANQGSEA come from the germline V gene. This CDR3 region has 14 residues. Here the CDR3 DNA reads TGCAGCGTCCATAGCGGGAGGGGAACCGGGGAGCTGTTTTTT. Its protein product is CSVHSGRGTGELFF.

This clonotype turned up a few times. V and J are TRBV28 and TRBJ2-6; 9 bases map to TRBD1. This CDR3 is 17 amino acids long. V was pared by 7 bases and J by 4 bases, with 11 bases of the junction left unmatched. The germline V gene has CDR1 MDHEN and CDR2 SYDVKM. Written as DNA, the CDR3 is TGTGCCAGCACCTCCGGGACAGGGAAAAAAGGGGCCAACGTCCTGACTTTC. Amino acids: CASTSGTGKKGANVLTF.

This clonotype has more than one count but fewer than ten. This rearrangement joins TRBV6-5 to TRBJ2-4; no definite D call. CDR3 length: 15 amino acids. Germline V gene sequence: CDR1 MNHEY, CDR2 SVGAGI. Trimming pared 2 bases from V and 1 base from J, leaving 9 bases between. CDR3 in DNA: TGTGCCAGCAGTTACGATCAGGCGGCCAAAAACATTCAGTACTTC. Encoded protein: CASSYDQAAKNIQYF.

The chain links TRBV28 to TRBJ2-7, with D unresolved. This CDR3 comprises 14 residues. Germline loops: CDR1 MDHEN, CDR2 SYDVKM. Trimming pared 5 bases from V and 2 bases from J, leaving 13 bases between. The CDR3 reads CASSPPVLPYEQYF. In DNA, the CDR3 is TGTGCCAGCAGTCCACCTGTCCTACCCTACGAGCAGTACTTC. Filled out from reference TRBV28 and TRBJ2-7, the complete variable domain reads DVKVTQSSRYLVKRTGEKVFLECVQDMDHENMFWYRQDPGLGLRLIYFSYDVKMKEKGDIPEGYSVSREKKERFSLILESASTNQTSMYLCASSPPVLPYEQYFGPGTRLTVT.

This clonotype was detected a few times. This chain connects TRBV7-2 to TRBJ1-5, with TRBD1 matching 8 bases. This CDR3 is built from 16 residues. V shed 5 bases and J 3 bases; nucleotides not matched to a gene: 9. Germline loops: CDR1 SGHTA, CDR2 FQGNSA. The CDR3 DNA reads TGTGCCAGCAGCCCCGAGACAGGGGATTTCAATCAGCCCCAGCATTTT. Translating gives CASSPETGDFNQPQHF.

This clonotype was found a few times. The chain is built from TRBV7-2 and TRBJ2-3, with 9 bases matching TRBD2. V shed 1 base and J 5 bases; nucleotides not matched to a gene: 1. Germline loops: CDR1 SGHTA, CDR2 FQGNSA. This CDR3 spans 14 amino acids. Here the CDR3 DNA reads TGTGCCAGCAGCTTAGGACTAGCGGAAGATACGCAGTATTTT. It is translated as CASSLGLAEDTQYF.

The V call is TRBV12-3 or TRBV12-4, the J call TRBJ2-1; weak D call: TRBD1 (6 bases). The length of the CDR3 is 13 residues. Trimming took 6 bases from V and 10 from J, leaving 16 bases between them. Here the CDR3 reads CASSSYLTGEQFF. Here the CDR3 DNA reads TGTGCCAGCAGCTCCTACCTTACAGGGGAGCAGTTCTTC.

The sample holds a few counts of this clonotype. The chain employs TRBV12-3 or TRBV12-4 and TRBJ2-1, with 9 nucleotides matching TRBD2. V shed 3 bases, J shed 0 bases, and the junction held 21 bases outside the gene matches. This CDR3 spans 22 amino acids. CDR3 sequence (DNA): TGTGCCAGCAGTTTTGGGAGGACTAGCGCCCGATATTCAATCAGCTCCTACAATGAGCAGTTCTTC. Its translation is CASSFGRTSARYSISSYNEQFF.

This clonotype was counted a few times. The chain couples TRBV9 to TRBJ1-2, with 10 bases aligning to TRBD1. This CDR3 is 16 amino acids long. Trimming took 4 bases from V and 7 from J; bases not matched to a gene: 13. Germline loops: CDR1 SGDLS, CDR2 YYNGEE. The CDR3 sequence is CASSPWTGGSVGGYTF. The CDR3 coding sequence is TGTGCCAGCAGCCCTTGGACAGGGGGTTCGGTCGGTGGCTACACCTTC.

The chain couples TRBV7-2 to TRBJ1-1, with D possibly TRBD1 on 6 matching bases. V was shortened by 2 bases and J by 4 bases, with 14 bases between the two germline ends. There are 15 residues in the CDR3. Germline V CDR1 and CDR2: SGHTA, FQGNSA. The CDR3 sequence: CASSLQGGSVTEAFF. CDR3 nucleotides: TGTGCCAGCAGCTTACAAGGGGGGTCGGTCACTGAAGCTTTCTTT.

V and J are TRBV12-3 or TRBV12-4 and TRBJ1-5; D remains unclear. Trimming took 8 bases from V and 4 from J, leaving 9 bases between them. This CDR3 has 12 amino acids. In DNA form, the CDR3 reads TGTGCCAGCGGCCCCTTTAATCAGCCCCAGCATTTT. Protein sequence: CASGPFNQPQHF.

This clonotype showed up just a few times. The chain links TRBV12-3 or TRBV12-4 to TRBJ2-7; 9 nucleotides align to TRBD1. Trimming removed 6 bases from V and 3 bases from J; junction bases left unmatched: 6. The CDR3 spans 14 residues. The chain's CDR3 is CASRAGTGIYEQYF. In DNA, the CDR3 is TGTGCCAGCAGGGCCGGGACAGGGATCTACGAGCAGTACTTC.

This sequence joins TRBV7-2 and TRBJ2-1; D may be TRBD1 (6 bases). The germline CDR1 and CDR2 sequences are SGHTA and FQGNSA. V was pared by 5 bases and J by 4 bases, with 9 bases between. The CDR3 covers 13 residues. The CDR3 sequence: CASSGDTYNEQFF. For the CDR3, the DNA is TGTGCCAGCAGCGGGGACACGTACAATGAGCAGTTCTTC.

J is TRBJ1-2 and V is TRBV28, with TRBD1 identical over 7 bases. The CDR3 contains 14 residues. V dropped 3 bases and J dropped 5; count of bases not matched to a gene: 6. CDR1 and CDR2 from the germline V gene are MDHEN and SYDVKM. The CDR3 region is CASSLEGARYGYTF. The CDR3 DNA reads TGTGCCAGCAGTTTGGAGGGGGCGAGATATGGCTACACCTTC.

CDR3 sequence reads: CASSLVWASGYNEQFF. CDR3 DNA: TGCGCCAGCAGCTTGGTTTGGGCTAGCGGCTACAATGAGCAGTTCTTC. The chain links TRBV5-1 to TRBJ2-1; 7 bases agree with TRBD2. CDR3 size: 16 residues. Trimming at V came to 0 bases and at J to 3 bases, leaving 6 bases not matched to a gene. Per germline, CDR1 SGHRS and CDR2 YFSETQ.

Comments on this clonotype: A much larger clone lies a single base off, so this may be a read error. V usage is TRBV5-5 and J usage is TRBJ2-3; possible D gene TRBD2, 6 bases. The CDR3 consists of 15 residues. Trimming removed 7 bases at V and 3 bases at J, with 18 bases between. Germline CDR1 reads SGHKS; CDR2 reads YYEKEE (reference sequence). In nucleotides, the CDR3 is TGTGCCAGCGTCATAGGGATTAGCGGAACAGATACGCAGTATTTT. Its protein is CASVIGISGTDTQYF.

The CDR3 coding sequence is TGTGCCTGGAACAGGAGATCTCAGGATGAGCAGTTCTTC. Its translation: CAWNRRSQDEQFF. This chain joins TRBV30 and TRBJ2-1; tentatively, D is TRBD1 (5 bases). CDR3 size: 13 residues. Germline V CDR1 and CDR2: GTSNPN, SVGIG (reference sequence). Deletions cut 4 bases from V and 8 bases from J, with 15 bases between.

The V and J genes are TRBV24-1 and TRBJ1-5; 7 bases align to TRBD1. This CDR3 comprises 16 residues. The V segment lost 5 bases and the J segment 0 bases; nucleotides outside the gene matches: 6. Germline V CDR1 and CDR2: KGHDR, SFDVKD. Written as DNA, the CDR3 is TGTGCCACCAGTGTAGCAGGGGGTGGTAGCAATCAGCCCCAGCATTTT. It yields the protein CATSVAGGGSNQPQHF.

The chain carries TRBV7-2 and TRBJ2-7; TRBD2 aligns across 7 bases. V lost 1 base, J lost 12 bases, and 12 bases stayed unmatched. Germline V gene lookup returns CDR1 SGHTA and CDR2 FQGNSA. This CDR3 region has 14 residues. The CDR3 here is CASSLGGGGGPAYV. DNA for the CDR3: TGTGCCAGCAGCTTAGGCGGCGGGGGAGGGCCGGCGTACGTC.